This TCR beta chain originates from a study of T cells in Graves' hyperthyroidism and ophthalmopathy. Study findings and constraints: Blood also carried most thyroid clonotypes expanded above 0.001.

Hyperthyroidism, newly diagnosed and lasting under 2 months, affected patients aged 18 to 65. Germline CDR1 and CDR2: SGHNT and YYREEE (reference sequence). V was pared by 9 bases and J by 2 bases, with 11 bases of the junction left unmatched. CDR3 size: 14 residues. TCR beta CDR3 regions were amplified from RNA. The HTBI primer set served for first-round RT-PCR of the TCR CDR3. TCRdb re-derived calls from the multiplex PCR reads in MiXCR, one entry per CDR3 protein. The sample lists about 540,000 distinct CDR3 sequences, 40% to 55% occurring once. The sample holds a few counts of this clonotype. Its specificity is unknown.

The sequenced material came from peripheral blood or thyroid tissue (not recorded which). The chain recombines TRBV5-4 with TRBJ2-7, with 7 bases matching TRBD2. The sequence was obtained from a young woman with Graves' hyperthyroidism. The CDR3 region has the DNA TGTGCCACCACAAGCGGGGCCCAGGCCTACGAGCAGTACTTC. Protein sequence: CATTSGAQAYEQYF.